The TCR beta chain described here comes from a study of brain T cells in children with intractable seizures. The CDR3 sequence is 15 residues long. Germline V CDR1 and CDR2: LNHDA, SQIVND (reference sequence). V dropped 3 bases and J dropped 15; count of bases not matched to a gene: 17. Indicated time point: blood from clinic visit 5 months post-surgery; TSC patient then seizure free. TCRdb's table, derived via immunoSEQ multiplex PCR, lists solely in-frame clones and lacks some. The sample lists 340,000 or so clones; over 85% were seen once. The receptor's source is a boy under two years old with tuberous sclerosis and intractable seizures. The source material was peripheral blood, sampled approximately 5 months after surgery. J is TRBJ2-1 and V is TRBV19, with 7 bases fitting TRBD2. Here the CDR3 DNA reads TGTGCCAGTAGTATTATCGGCGGGAGTGATGGGGGATGGTTCTTC. This gives the protein CASSIIGGSDGGWFF.